Here is one TCR beta chain with its context. Germline CDR1 MRHNA, CDR2 SNTAGT. Unmatched junction bases numbered 12, after V lost 4 bases and J lost 5 bases. The CDR3 contains 18 residues. These data originate in a study of human versus mouse CDR3 diversity and MHC coevolution. Generated by immunoSEQ multiplex PCR, the TCRdb table keeps only in-frame clones and is missing some. The profile shows 60,000 or so clones, about 94% of them singletons. The receptor's source is a person in their 60s in good health. Material: naive CD4+ T cells from blood. Regarding subset: CD45RO-negative CD62L-positive naive CD4 T cells. This chain uses TRBV6-4 with TRBJ2-2, with 11 bases identical to TRBD2. The CDR3 protein is CASSVRLAGRLDTGELFF. DNA of the CDR3: TGTGCCAGCAGTGTCCGACTAGCGGGACGGCTGGATACCGGGGAGCTGTTTTTT.